Presented here are 19 T cell receptor beta chains from one specimen sequenced in a study of CD8 T cells in Susac syndrome. With random hexamers, reverse transcription was performed on about 0.5 to 1 ug of RNA. MiXCR was run by TCRdb on the immunoSEQ multiplex PCR reads, yielding one entry per CDR3 protein. The sample consists of about 120,000 distinct CDR3 sequences, around 94% of them appearing once. Input material: CD8+ T cells from PBMCs. The receptors derive from a human donor with Susac syndrome.

The chain couples TRBV2 to TRBJ1-3; possible D gene TRBD1, 5 bases. This CDR3 spans 16 amino acids. Germline CDR1 SNHLY, CDR2 FYNNEI. The V and J ends lost 2 bases and 3 bases respectively, with 14 bases between them. The CDR3 nucleotides read TGTGCCAGCAGTGAATCTCCGGGGCCCGGTGGAAACACCATATATTTT. Protein product: CASSESPGPGGNTIYF.

The V and J genes are TRBV13 and TRBJ2-2; D not certain. CDR1 is PRHDT, CDR2 FYEKMQ, per germline (reference sequence). V was cut by 6 bases and J by 2 bases, with 7 bases left in between. There are 13 residues in the CDR3. The CDR3 reads CASREGNTGELFF. The CDR3 DNA reads TGTGCCAGCAGGGAAGGAAACACCGGGGAGCTGTTTTTT.

The chain couples TRBV12-3 or TRBV12-4 to TRBJ1-2; D ambiguous. V was pared by 3 bases and J by 1 base, with 0 bases between. The CDR3 is 11 residues long. Here the CDR3 DNA reads TGTGCCAGCAGTTTTAACTATGGCTACACCTTC. Protein: CASSFNYGYTF.

This clonotype was counted a single time. The chain employs TRBV4-2 and TRBJ2-1; 8 bases map to TRBD1. Germline V gene data show CDR1 as LGHNA and CDR2 as YNFKEQ. The CDR3 spans 16 residues. The junction had 7 bases not matched to a gene; V was cut back by 0 bases and J by 6 bases. The CDR3, as DNA: TGTGCCAGCAGCCAAGAGGAAGGACAGGGAGGCAATGAGCAGTTCTTC. Residues: CASSQEEGQGGNEQFF.

V usage is TRBV7-8 and J usage is TRBJ1-2; no definite D call. Germline loops: CDR1 SGHVS, CDR2 FQNEAQ. Deletions cut 4 bases from V and 6 bases from J, with 24 bases between. This CDR3 is 17 amino acids long. CDR3 residues: CASSSLGRGWFGNGYTF. The CDR3 nucleotides are TGTGCCAGCAGCTCTCTAGGCCGGGGATGGTTCGGAAATGGCTACACCTTC.

The chain combines TRBV6-5 with TRBJ2-5; 9 positions match TRBD1. CDR1 MNHEY and CDR2 SVGAGI come from the germline V gene. The CDR3 spans 15 residues. The junction had 6 bases not matched to a gene; V was cut back by 2 bases and J by 5 bases. CDR3 DNA: TGTGCCAGCAGTTACAAAAACAGGGGGCTTGAGACCCAGTACTTC. It codes for CASSYKNRGLETQYF.

This sequence joins TRBV7-2 and TRBJ2-5; no definite D call. V shed 1 base and J shed 5 bases, with 5 bases lying between them. This CDR3 region has 12 residues. CDR1 SGHTA and CDR2 FQGNSA come from the germline V gene. CDR3 amino acids: CASSLDWETQYF. The CDR3 region has the DNA TGTGCCAGCAGCTTAGATTGGGAGACCCAGTACTTC.

The chain links TRBV5-4 to TRBJ2-3; D assignment may be TRBD1 or TRBD2 (6 bases each). V lost 1 base to trimming and J lost 6 bases, with 12 bases between them. The CDR3 is 14 residues long. Germline V lookup: CDR1 SGHNT, CDR2 YYREEE (reference sequence). CDR3 DNA: TGTGCCAGCAGCTTGAGGGGGGCCCAGGATACGCAGTATTTT. Its translation: CASSLRGAQDTQYF.

The rearrangement links TRBV30 to TRBJ1-1; D might be TRBD1 (5 bases). V was cut by 5 bases and J by 7 bases, with 20 bases left in between. CDR3 length: 14 residues. CDR1 and CDR2 from the germline V gene are GTSNPN and SVGIG (reference sequence). CDR3 residues: CAWSLGPGPGEAFF. CDR3 sequence (DNA): TGTGCCTGGTCCTTAGGCCCAGGGCCTGGTGAAGCTTTCTTT.

This chain connects TRBV9 to TRBJ2-3, with 7 bases matching TRBD2. The CDR3 sequence is 15 residues long. Germline-derived CDR1 and CDR2 are SGDLS and YYNGEE. V shed 0 bases, J shed 4 bases, and the junction held 5 bases outside the gene matches. This chain's CDR3 is CASSVGASGADTQYF. The CDR3 region has the DNA TGTGCCAGCAGCGTAGGGGCTAGCGGAGCAGATACGCAGTATTTT. The variable domain in full, with the rest retrieved from reference TRBV9 and TRBJ2-3, is DSGVTQTPKHLITATGQRVTLRCSPRSGDLSVYWYQQSLDQGLQFLIQYYNGEERAKGNILERFSAQQFPDLHSELNLSSLELGDSALYFCASSVGASGADTQYFGPGTRLTVL.

CDR3 residues: CASSIGRGQPQHF. CDR3 sequence (DNA): TGTGCCAGCAGTATCGGGCGAGGGCAGCCCCAGCATTTT. The chain combines TRBV27 with TRBJ1-5; the D is unclear. CDR3 size: 13 residues. The germline V and J ends were trimmed by 5 bases and 7 bases, with 12 bases remaining between them. Germline assignment: CDR1 MNHEY and CDR2 SMNVEV (reference sequence).

DNA for the CDR3: TGCGCCAGCAGCCAAGAGTTCGGGACGGGCAATGAGCAGTTCTTC. This translates into CASSQEFGTGNEQFF. The chain joins TRBV4-1 to TRBJ2-1, with D perhaps TRBD1 or TRBD2 (5 bases each). Trimming stripped 0 bases from V and 6 bases from J, with 12 bases between. The CDR3 runs 15 residues. The germline V gene encodes CDR1 MGHRA and CDR2 YSYEKL.

The chain carries TRBV29-1 and TRBJ1-3; D unclear. The CDR3 covers 16 residues. The ends were cut back, 6 bases at V and 1 base at J, with 19 bases in the middle. Germline V gives CDR1 SQVTM, CDR2 ANQGSEA. The CDR3 DNA reads TGCAGCGTCCGTATTCCCGACATCTCTTCTGGAAACACCATATATTTT. Translated: CSVRIPDISSGNTIYF.

The rearrangement uses TRBV15 and TRBJ2-7; 9 bases map to TRBD1. V lost 2 bases, J lost 3 bases, and 11 bases stayed unmatched. CDR3 length: 17 amino acids. Germline V CDR1 and CDR2: LNHNV, YYDKDF (reference sequence). CDR3 region: CATSRTGQGLLGYEQYF. The CDR3 DNA reads as TGTGCCACCAGCAGAACGGGACAGGGTTTACTGGGCTACGAGCAGTACTTC.

This clonotype was counted once. The chain uses TRBV15 and TRBJ1-2; possibly TRBD1 for D (5 bases). The CDR3 length is 14 residues. Germline values: CDR1 LNHNV, CDR2 YYDKDF (reference sequence). Trimming removed 1 base from V and 4 bases from J, with 10 bases in between. The CDR3 reads CATSRGQQLYGYTF. CDR3 DNA sequence: TGTGCCACCAGCAGAGGACAGCAACTCTATGGCTACACCTTC.

This clonotype was seen only a few times. The chain has TRBV29-1 and TRBJ1-5, with D possibly being TRBD1 (5 bases). The V gene's germline CDR1 is SQVTM and CDR2 ANQGSEA. This CDR3 contains 14 residues. The V and J ends lost 6 bases and 2 bases respectively, with 14 bases between them. CDR3 sequence reads: CSVNWGSGNQPQHF. CDR3 in DNA: TGCAGCGTGAATTGGGGGTCGGGCAATCAGCCCCAGCATTTT.

J is TRBJ1-5 and V is TRBV20-1; 7 nucleotides agree with TRBD1. The length of the CDR3 is 14 residues. V dropped 3 bases and J dropped 7; count of bases not matched to a gene: 9. The V gene's germline CDR1 is DFQATT and CDR2 SNEGSKA (reference sequence). The CDR3 DNA reads as TGCAGTGCTAGTGGGACAGACGATTCCCAGCCCCAGCATTTT. It is translated as CSASGTDDSQPQHF.

This chain joins TRBV3-1 and TRBJ2-7; D possibly corresponds to TRBD1 (6 bases). V was cut by 5 bases and J by 3 bases, with 11 bases left in between. The germline gives CDR1 LGHDT, CDR2 YNNKEL (reference sequence). The CDR3 length is 13 residues. Written as DNA, the CDR3 is TGTGCCAGCAGCGGCCAAGGGGGCTACGAGCAGTACTTC. Its translation: CASSGQGGYEQYF.

This chain connects TRBV14 to TRBJ2-3; no clear D gene. CDR3 length equals 14 residues. Trimming removed 4 bases at V and 3 bases at J, with 11 bases between. CDR1 and CDR2 (germline): SGHDN, FVKESK. CDR3 sequence: CASSPGPGTDTQYF. The DNA of the CDR3 is TGTGCCAGCAGCCCGGGCCCTGGAACAGATACGCAGTATTTT.